The source of this TCR beta chain is a study of shared clonotypes between healthy human individuals. Study findings and constraints: In contrast to clonotypes shared by all four donors, non-shared clonotypes had lower generation probabilities.

Partitioning of CD4+ cells yielded a CD45RA+ naive subset and a CD45RA-negative memory subset. Produced via immunoSEQ multiplex PCR; TCRdb's table is partial and in-frame only. The table records around 550,000 clones, almost 97% of them present only once. V lost 4 bases, J lost 3 bases, and 9 bases lay in between. In germline, CDR1 is SGHNT, CDR2 YENEEA. The CDR3 totals 13 residues. With regard to this clone: Its antigen is still unknown.

Sequencing was performed on naive CD4+ T cells sorted from blood. As for subset: CD45RA+ positively selected. The J gene is TRBJ1-1, the V gene TRBV11-3; D gene unclear. This receptor was obtained from a woman in her 30s in good health. The CDR3 protein is CASSYTEDTEAFF. The CDR3 region has the DNA TGTGCCAGCAGCTATACAGAGGACACTGAAGCTTTCTTT.